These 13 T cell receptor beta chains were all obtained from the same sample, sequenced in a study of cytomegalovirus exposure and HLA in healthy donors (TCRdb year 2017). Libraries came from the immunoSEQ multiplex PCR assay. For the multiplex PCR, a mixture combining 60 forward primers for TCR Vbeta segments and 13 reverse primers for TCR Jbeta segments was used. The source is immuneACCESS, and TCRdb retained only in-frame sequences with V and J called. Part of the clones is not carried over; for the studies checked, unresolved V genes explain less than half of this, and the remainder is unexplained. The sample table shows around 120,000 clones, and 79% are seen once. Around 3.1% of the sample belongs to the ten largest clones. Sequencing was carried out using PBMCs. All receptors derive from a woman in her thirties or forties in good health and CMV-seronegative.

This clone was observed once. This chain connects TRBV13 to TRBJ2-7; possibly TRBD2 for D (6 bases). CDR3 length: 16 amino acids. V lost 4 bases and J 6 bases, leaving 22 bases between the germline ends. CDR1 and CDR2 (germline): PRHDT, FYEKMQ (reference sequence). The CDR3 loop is CASSSTRGRGFGEQYF. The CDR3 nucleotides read TGTGCCAGCAGCTCAACCCGGGGCCGGGGGTTCGGCGAGCAGTACTTC.

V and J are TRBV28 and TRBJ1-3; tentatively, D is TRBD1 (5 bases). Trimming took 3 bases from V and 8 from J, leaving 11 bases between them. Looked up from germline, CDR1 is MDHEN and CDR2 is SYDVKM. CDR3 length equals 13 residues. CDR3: CASSFGGIDTIYF. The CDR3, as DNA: TGTGCCAGCAGTTTCGGGGGGATCGACACCATATATTTT.

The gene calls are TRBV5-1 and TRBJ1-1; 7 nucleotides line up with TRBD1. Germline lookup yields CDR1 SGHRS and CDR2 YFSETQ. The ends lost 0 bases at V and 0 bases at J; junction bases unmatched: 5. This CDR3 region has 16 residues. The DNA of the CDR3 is TGCGCCAGCAGCTTGGGAAGACAGGGCATGAACACTGAAGCTTTCTTT. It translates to CASSLGRQGMNTEAFF.

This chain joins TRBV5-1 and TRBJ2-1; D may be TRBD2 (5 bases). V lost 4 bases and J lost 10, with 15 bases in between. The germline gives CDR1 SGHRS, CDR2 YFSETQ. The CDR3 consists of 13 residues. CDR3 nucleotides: TGCGCCAGCAGCAGCGGTGGCCCTTTGGAGCAGTTCTTC. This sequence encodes CASSSGGPLEQFF.

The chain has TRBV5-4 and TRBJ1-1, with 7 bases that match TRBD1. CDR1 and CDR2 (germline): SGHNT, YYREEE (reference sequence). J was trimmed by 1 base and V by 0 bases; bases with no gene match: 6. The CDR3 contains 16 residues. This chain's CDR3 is CASSLGWTGRNTEAFF. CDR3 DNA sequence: TGTGCCAGCAGCTTGGGGTGGACAGGAAGGAACACTGAAGCTTTCTTT.

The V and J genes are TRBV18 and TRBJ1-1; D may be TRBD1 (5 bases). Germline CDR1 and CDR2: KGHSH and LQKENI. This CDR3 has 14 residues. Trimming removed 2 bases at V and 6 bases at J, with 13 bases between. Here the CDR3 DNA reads TGTGCCAGCTCACCAAGGGGAGGGAGTGCTGAAGCTTTCTTT. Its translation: CASSPRGGSAEAFF.

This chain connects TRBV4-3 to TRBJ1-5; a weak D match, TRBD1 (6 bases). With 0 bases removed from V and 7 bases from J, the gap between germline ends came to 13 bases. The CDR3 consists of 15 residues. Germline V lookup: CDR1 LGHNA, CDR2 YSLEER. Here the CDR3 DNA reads TGCGCCAGCAGCCAAGATCTCAGGGGCGACCAGCCCCAGCATTTT. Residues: CASSQDLRGDQPQHF.

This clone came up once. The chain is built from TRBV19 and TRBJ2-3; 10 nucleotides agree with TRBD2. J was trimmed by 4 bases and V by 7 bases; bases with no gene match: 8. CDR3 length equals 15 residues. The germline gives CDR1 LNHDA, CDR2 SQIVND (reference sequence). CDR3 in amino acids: CASTPLSGGADTQYF. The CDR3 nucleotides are TGTGCCAGTACCCCCTTGAGCGGGGGGGCAGATACGCAGTATTTT.

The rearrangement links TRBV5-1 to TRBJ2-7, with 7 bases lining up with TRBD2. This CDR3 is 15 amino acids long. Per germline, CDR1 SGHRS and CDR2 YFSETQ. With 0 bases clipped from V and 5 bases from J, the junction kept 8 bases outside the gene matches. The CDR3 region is CASSLGSAGVNEQYF. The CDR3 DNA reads TGCGCCAGCAGCTTGGGCTCGGCGGGGGTCAACGAGCAGTACTTC.

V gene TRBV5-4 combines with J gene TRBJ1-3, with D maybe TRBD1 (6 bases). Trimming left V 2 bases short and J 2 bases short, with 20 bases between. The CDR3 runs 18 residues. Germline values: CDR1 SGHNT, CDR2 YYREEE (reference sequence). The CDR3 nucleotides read TGTGCCAGCAGCTTCCGAGGGGGAAGTCTAGAGACTGGAAACACCATATATTTT. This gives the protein CASSFRGGSLETGNTIYF.

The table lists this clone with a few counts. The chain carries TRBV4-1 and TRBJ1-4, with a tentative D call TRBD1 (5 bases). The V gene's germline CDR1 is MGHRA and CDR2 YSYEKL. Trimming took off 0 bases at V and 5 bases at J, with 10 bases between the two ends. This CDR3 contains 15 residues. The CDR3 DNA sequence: TGCGCCAGCAGCCAAGAAACAGGCTTAAATGAAAAACTGTTTTTT. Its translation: CASSQETGLNEKLFF.

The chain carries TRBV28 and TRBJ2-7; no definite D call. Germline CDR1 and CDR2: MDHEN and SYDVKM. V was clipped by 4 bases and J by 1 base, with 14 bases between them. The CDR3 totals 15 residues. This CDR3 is CASSSVGEASYEQYF. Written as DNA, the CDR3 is TGTGCCAGCAGTTCGGTAGGAGAGGCGTCCTACGAGCAGTACTTC.

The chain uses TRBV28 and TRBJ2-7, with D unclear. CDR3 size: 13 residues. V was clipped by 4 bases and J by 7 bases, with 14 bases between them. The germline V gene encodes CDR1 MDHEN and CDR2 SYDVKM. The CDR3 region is CASSSIPPYEQYF. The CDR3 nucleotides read TGTGCCAGCAGTTCTATCCCCCCTTATGAGCAGTACTTC.